This T cell receptor (beta chain) was documented in a study of shared clonotypes between healthy human individuals (dated by TCRdb to 2020 to 2022). In terms of the full investigation: A couple of women and a few men aged 18 to 49 years were included in the cohort. Each donor's leukapheresis produced roughly between about 0.9 and 9.5 billion PBMCs. To estimate repertoire size and how much clonotypes are shared between individuals, the study performed deep sequencing of blood TCR repertoires from roughly five healthy adults. To increase sequencing depth and limit assay-specific biases, different laboratories used diverse techniques to prepare libraries and sequence TCR repertoires. Per donor, three plates each were used for CD4 naive and CD4 memory, two for CD8 naive, and one for CD8 memory.

Of note for this clone: The antigen it recognizes is unknown. Per-nucleotide qualities are absent, and no much larger clonotype sits a single base away.

Using the deep immunoSEQ assay, TCR CDR3 regions were amplified from genomic DNA by multiplex PCR. Extracted genomic DNA from each cell subset was distributed evenly across all wells of several immunoSEQ 96-well plates, and each plate was treated as a replicate. For sorted subsets, around 0.2 ug genomic DNA, equal to 30,000 or so T cell genomes, was loaded into each replicate PCR. Purified libraries were quantified with a Qubit 3.0 fluorometer, sized on a Bioanalyzer 2100, and re-quantified with the KAPA Library Quantification kit. Every immunoSEQ 96-well plate was sequenced on a separate single-read 150-cycle Illumina NextSeq 550 flow cell. The paper's processing steps were these. Because the immunoSEQ output included only junctional sequences and no quality scores, the filtering could not be the same as the filtering used for full-length reads. To assign V/J genes and CDR3, sequences were annotated against IMGT germline references using PyIR, a Python wrapper for IgBLAST v1.9. Any read was removed if the V/J assignment was weak (E-value above 1e-6), the CDR3 was missing, or the read contained stop codons, out-of-frame junctions, or ambiguous translated residues. V3J clonotypes were defined as sequences sharing an identical inferred V gene, J gene, and CDR3 amino acid sequence. The percentage overlap between two repertoires was calculated by dividing the number of shared unique clonotypes by the size of the smaller repertoire. Richness of each repertoire was evaluated using RTK rarefaction, the Chao1 estimator, and Recon v2.1 estimates of unobserved clonotypes. For all TCRbeta clonotypes obtained by the gDNA method from a handful of donors, generation probabilities were computed with OLGA. In TCRdb, the immuneACCESS table is reduced to in-frame sequences with V and J assigned. These tables do not hold every clone; where another copy was compared, an unresolved V gene accounts for under half, and the others remain unexplained. The D gene and trimming were derived from the DNA, and the V and J assignments and clone size from that table. The sample includes approximately 1.1 million clones, with about 84% observed a single time. The ten largest clones capture 0.4% to 0.55% of the sample.

V sheds 0 bases and J sheds 5 bases, leaving 8 bases between their ends. From cysteine to phenylalanine, the CDR3 is 14 amino acids long. The sequence is cut down to CDR3 DNA, 42 bases in frame from base 1. According to the germline V gene, CDR1 reads MNHNS and CDR2 reads SASEGT. The donors were healthy, HIV-negative adults with no recently reported acute infections or vaccinations. All donors were Caucasian adults living in Nashville, Tennessee, USA. CD4+ T cells were enriched through magnetic negative selection, after which naive cells were positively selected on CD45RA and the remaining negative fraction served as the memory subset. After blood collection by leukapheresis, PBMCs were isolated using Ficoll-Histopaque density gradient centrifugation and then cryopreserved in the vapor phase of liquid nitrogen. Purity and quantity of every magnetically sorted T cell population were checked by analytical flow cytometry. Each sorted fraction had its genomic DNA isolated and then quantified by UV absorbance on a Nanodrop 2000c.

Overall study outcomes, separate from this receptor: Sampling was restricted to blood, and TCR repertoires in tissues likely differ from the TCR repertoires found in blood. Clonotypes shared by all four sorted-subset donors showed higher generation probabilities than non-shared clonotypes. The genetic and exposure-history diversity represented was limited by the small number of donors. Pairwise subsampling led to the expectation that sequencing depth would affect the degree of clonotype sharing among donors. Incomplete sequencing was indicated by rarefaction of sorted-subset datasets, despite the large sequencing depth. Larger estimated clonotype richness was generally found for naive subsets than for memory subsets. When a few donors were compared, the shared fraction of clonotypes was approximately 5% for naive CD4, around 3.6% for naive CD8, 2.3% for memory CD4, and 0.35% to 0.4% for memory CD8.

The sample comprised memory CD4+ T cells from PBMCs. The sample's cell subset or site label is to be understood as: CD45RA-negative fraction. The receptor chain draws on TRBV6-1 and TRBJ1-5; the D gene lacks a confident call. This TCR was recovered from a man aged 18 to 35 in good health. Some clones in this sample may be carry-over from other donors' samples. Here the CDR3 is given as CASSEAGLDQPQHF. The bases are TGTGCCAGCAGTGAAGCCGGCTTAGATCAGCCCCAGCATTTT.